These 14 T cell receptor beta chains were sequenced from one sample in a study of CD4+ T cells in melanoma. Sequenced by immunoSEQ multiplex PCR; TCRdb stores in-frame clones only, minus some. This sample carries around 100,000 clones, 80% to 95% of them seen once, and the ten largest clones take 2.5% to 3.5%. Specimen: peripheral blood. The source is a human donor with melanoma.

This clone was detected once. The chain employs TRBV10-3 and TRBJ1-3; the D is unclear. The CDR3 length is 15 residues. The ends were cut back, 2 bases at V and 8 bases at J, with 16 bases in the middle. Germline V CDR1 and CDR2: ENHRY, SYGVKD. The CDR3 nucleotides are TGTGCCATCAGTGAGACGGGGTTTGCTAAGGACACCATATATTTT. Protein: CAISETGFAKDTIYF.

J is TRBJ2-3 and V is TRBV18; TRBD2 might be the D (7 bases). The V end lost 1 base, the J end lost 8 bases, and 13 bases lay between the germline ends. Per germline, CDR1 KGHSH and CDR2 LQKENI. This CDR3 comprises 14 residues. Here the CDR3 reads CASSPRGGPGTQYF. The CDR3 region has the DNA TGTGCCAGCTCACCACGGGGGGGGCCCGGTACGCAGTATTTT.

The CDR3 is CASTERTGEVSNTEAFF. The CDR3 coding sequence is TGTGCCAGCACCGAAAGGACAGGGGAGGTGTCGAACACTGAAGCTTTCTTT. This rearrangement joins TRBV5-8 to TRBJ1-1; 9 bases map to TRBD1. This CDR3 has 17 residues. V was clipped by 6 bases and J by 1 base; unmatched bases: 13. Germline V CDR1 and CDR2: SGHTS, YDEGEE.

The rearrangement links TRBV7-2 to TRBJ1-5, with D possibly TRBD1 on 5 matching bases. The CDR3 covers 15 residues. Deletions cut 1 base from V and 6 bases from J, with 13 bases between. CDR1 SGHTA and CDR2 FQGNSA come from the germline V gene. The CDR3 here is CASSLGGAGGQPQHF. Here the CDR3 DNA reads TGTGCCAGCAGCTTAGGAGGGGCCGGGGGTCAGCCCCAGCATTTT.

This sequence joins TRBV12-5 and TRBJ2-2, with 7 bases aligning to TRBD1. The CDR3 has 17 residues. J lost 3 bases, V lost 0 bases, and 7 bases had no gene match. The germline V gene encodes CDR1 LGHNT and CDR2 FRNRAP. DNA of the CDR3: TGTGCTAGTGGTTTGGTACAGGGGTCCACCCACACCGGGGAGCTGTTTTTT. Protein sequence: CASGLVQGSTHTGELFF.

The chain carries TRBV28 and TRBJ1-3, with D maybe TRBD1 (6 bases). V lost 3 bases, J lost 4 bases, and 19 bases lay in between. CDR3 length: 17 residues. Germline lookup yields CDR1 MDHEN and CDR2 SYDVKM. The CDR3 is CASSFLLRGADGNTIYF. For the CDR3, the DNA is TGTGCCAGCAGTTTTCTCCTCCGGGGGGCGGACGGAAACACCATATATTTT.

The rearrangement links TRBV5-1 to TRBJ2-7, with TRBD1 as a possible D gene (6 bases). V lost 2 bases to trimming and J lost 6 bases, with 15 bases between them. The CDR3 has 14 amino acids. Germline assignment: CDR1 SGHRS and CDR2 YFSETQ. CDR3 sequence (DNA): TGCGCCAGCAGCTTACTACAGGGATCGGGCGAGCAGTACTTC. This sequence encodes CASSLLQGSGEQYF.

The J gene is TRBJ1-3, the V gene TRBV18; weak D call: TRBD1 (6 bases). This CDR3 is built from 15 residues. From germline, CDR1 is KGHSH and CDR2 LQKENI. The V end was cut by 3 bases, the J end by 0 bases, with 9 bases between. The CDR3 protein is CASSPGQSSGNTIYF. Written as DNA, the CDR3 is TGTGCCAGCTCACCCGGACAGAGCTCTGGAAACACCATATATTTT.

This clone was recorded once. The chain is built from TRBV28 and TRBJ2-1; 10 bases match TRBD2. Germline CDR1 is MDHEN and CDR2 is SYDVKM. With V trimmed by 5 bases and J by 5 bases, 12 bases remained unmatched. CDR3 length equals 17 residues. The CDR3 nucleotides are TGTGCCAGCAGTCCCCCTTCTAGCGGGAGTTTCCACAATGAGCAGTTCTTC. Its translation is CASSPPSSGSFHNEQFF.

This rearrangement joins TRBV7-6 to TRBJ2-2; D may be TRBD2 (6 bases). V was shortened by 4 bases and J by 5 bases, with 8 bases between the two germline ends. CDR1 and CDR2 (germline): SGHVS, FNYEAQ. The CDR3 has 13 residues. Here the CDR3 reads CASSWDSTGELFF. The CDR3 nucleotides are TGTGCCAGCAGCTGGGACTCAACCGGGGAGCTGTTTTTT.

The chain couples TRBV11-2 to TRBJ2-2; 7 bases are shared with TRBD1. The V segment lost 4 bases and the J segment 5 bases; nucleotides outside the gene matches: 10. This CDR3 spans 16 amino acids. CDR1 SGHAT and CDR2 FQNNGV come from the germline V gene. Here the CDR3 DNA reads TGTGCCAGCAGCTCACTTTCCGGGACAGCAACCGGGGAGCTGTTTTTT. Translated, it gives CASSSLSGTATGELFF. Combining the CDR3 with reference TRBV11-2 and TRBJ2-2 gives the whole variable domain EAGVAQSPRYKIIEKRQSVAFWCNPISGHATLYWYQQILGQGPKLLIQFQNNGVVDDSQLPKDRFSAERLKGVDSTLKIQPAKLEDSAVYLCASSSLSGTATGELFFGEGSRLTVL.

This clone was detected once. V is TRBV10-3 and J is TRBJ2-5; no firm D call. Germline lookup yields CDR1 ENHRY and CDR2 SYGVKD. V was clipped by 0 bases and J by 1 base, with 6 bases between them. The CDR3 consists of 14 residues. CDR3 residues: CAISESVSQETQYF. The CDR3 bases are TGTGCCATCAGTGAGTCGGTCTCCCAAGAGACCCAGTACTTC.

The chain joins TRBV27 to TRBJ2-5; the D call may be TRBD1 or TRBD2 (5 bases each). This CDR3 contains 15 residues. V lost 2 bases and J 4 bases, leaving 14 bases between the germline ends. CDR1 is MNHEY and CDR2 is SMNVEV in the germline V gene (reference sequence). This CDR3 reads CASSLGTLGLETQYF. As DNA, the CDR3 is TGTGCCAGCAGTTTAGGGACCTTAGGTTTAGAGACCCAGTACTTC.

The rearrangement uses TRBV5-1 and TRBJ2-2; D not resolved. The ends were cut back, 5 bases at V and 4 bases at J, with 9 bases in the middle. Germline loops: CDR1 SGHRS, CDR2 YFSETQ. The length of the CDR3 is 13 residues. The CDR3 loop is CASSWDGTGELFF. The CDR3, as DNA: TGCGCCAGCAGTTGGGATGGCACCGGGGAGCTGTTTTTT.